This is a list of T cell receptor beta chains from one sample in a study of T cell responses to AZD1222 COVID-19 vaccine. The protocol was immunoSEQ multiplex PCR, while the TCRdb copy is restricted to in-frame clones and leaves out a portion. The sample lists about 120,000 clones; approximately 90% were seen once. The sequencing here drew on peripheral blood, taken on day 0 of AZD1222 vaccination. Every receptor here comes from an adult in good health. The CDR3 runs from the conserved cysteine through the conserved F or W. Fields, in order: J gene, V gene, clone size, CDR3 protein. A row's size may be missing; if present it is once, few, many or a size class.

j_gene: TRBJ1-1; v_gene: TRBV3-1/TRBV3-2; abundance: NA; CDR3aa: CASSQGALNTEAFF
j_gene: TRBJ1-4; v_gene: TRBV11-3; abundance: NA; CDR3aa: CASSFGGQPNEKLFF
j_gene: TRBJ1-1; v_gene: TRBV30; abundance: NA; CDR3aa: CAWSVYAEAFF
j_gene: TRBJ2-3; v_gene: TRBV7-2; abundance: once; CDR3aa: CASLPRAVAGGVTDTQYF
j_gene: TRBJ1-5; v_gene: TRBV2; abundance: NA; CDR3aa: CASSSTGYNQPQHF
j_gene: TRBJ2-2; v_gene: TRBV7-2; abundance: NA; CDR3aa: CASSPIAGTNTGELFF
j_gene: TRBJ1-5; v_gene: TRBV6-5; abundance: NA; CDR3aa: CASKVGTIHQPQHF
j_gene: TRBJ1-1; v_gene: TRBV4-1; abundance: NA; CDR3aa: CASSQQGSPNTEAFF
j_gene: TRBJ1-1; v_gene: TRBV21-1; abundance: NA; CDR3aa: CASSKNPMTLNTEAFF
j_gene: TRBJ2-1; v_gene: TRBV2; abundance: few; CDR3aa: CASRGAGAYNEQFF
j_gene: TRBJ1-1; v_gene: TRBV11-2; abundance: NA; CDR3aa: CASSLDGGWGEAFF
j_gene: TRBJ2-1; v_gene: TRBV18; abundance: NA; CDR3aa: CASSPPGQILYNEQFF
j_gene: TRBJ1-6; v_gene: TRBV30; abundance: NA; CDR3aa: CAWELNSPLHF
j_gene: TRBJ2-3; v_gene: TRBV18; abundance: NA; CDR3aa: CASSLTTGSTDTQYF
j_gene: TRBJ1-1; v_gene: TRBV5-4; abundance: NA; CDR3aa: CASSRGTALRTGTEAFF
j_gene: TRBJ1-5; v_gene: TRBV12-3/TRBV12-4; abundance: NA; CDR3aa: CASSLGHQPQHF
j_gene: TRBJ1-2; v_gene: TRBV4-1; abundance: NA; CDR3aa: CARITTRNNYGYTF
j_gene: TRBJ1-1; v_gene: TRBV3-1/TRBV3-2; abundance: NA; CDR3aa: CASSQELGVNTEAFF
j_gene: TRBJ2-2; v_gene: TRBV11-3; abundance: NA; CDR3aa: CASSRGFANTGELFF
j_gene: TRBJ2-1; v_gene: TRBV30; abundance: NA; CDR3aa: CAWSVGLAGGNEQFF
j_gene: TRBJ2-1; v_gene: TRBV5-1; abundance: NA; CDR3aa: CASSPTGGDYNEQFF
j_gene: TRBJ1-1; v_gene: TRBV6-4; abundance: medium-sized; CDR3aa: CASSDKQGVTEAFF
j_gene: TRBJ1-2; v_gene: TRBV29-1; abundance: NA; CDR3aa: CSVMTGVGYTF
j_gene: TRBJ1-5; v_gene: TRBV18; abundance: NA; CDR3aa: CASSANREQPQHF
j_gene: TRBJ1-1; v_gene: TRBV19; abundance: once; CDR3aa: CASRYSLLNTEAFF
j_gene: TRBJ2-7; v_gene: TRBV3-1/TRBV3-2; abundance: NA; CDR3aa: CASSIPGQGGWQYF
j_gene: TRBJ2-1; v_gene: TRBV15; abundance: once; CDR3aa: CATSRDRMSSGGFF
j_gene: TRBJ1-1; v_gene: TRBV9; abundance: NA; CDR3aa: CASSRQANTEAFF
j_gene: TRBJ1-2; v_gene: TRBV7-3; abundance: NA; CDR3aa: CASSIDSRGSGYTF
j_gene: TRBJ1-4; v_gene: TRBV27; abundance: NA; CDR3aa: CASRKGGDGEKLFF
j_gene: TRBJ2-1; v_gene: TRBV2; abundance: NA; CDR3aa: CASSEARLVSQFF
j_gene: TRBJ1-1; v_gene: TRBV4-3; abundance: NA; CDR3aa: CASSQALGENTEAFF
j_gene: TRBJ1-5; v_gene: TRBV30; abundance: NA; CDR3aa: CAWSGFGGNQPQHF
j_gene: TRBJ2-1; v_gene: TRBV5-6; abundance: NA; CDR3aa: CASSLTGNEQFF
j_gene: TRBJ1-3; v_gene: TRBV9; abundance: NA; CDR3aa: CASSGGYSGNTIYF
j_gene: TRBJ1-6; v_gene: TRBV7-2; abundance: NA; CDR3aa: CASSLGQLSLPLHF
j_gene: TRBJ1-5; v_gene: TRBV19; abundance: once; CDR3aa: CASSRYLGRAWVGNQPQHF
j_gene: TRBJ2-7; v_gene: TRBV5-1; abundance: NA; CDR3aa: CASSGGQFSYEQYF
j_gene: TRBJ2-1; v_gene: TRBV19; abundance: NA; CDR3aa: CASSIGTYNEQFF
j_gene: TRBJ2-4; v_gene: TRBV7-2; abundance: NA; CDR3aa: CASSLARGDIQYF
j_gene: TRBJ1-5; v_gene: TRBV9; abundance: NA; CDR3aa: CASSPQAGGPYQPQHF
j_gene: TRBJ1-3; v_gene: TRBV25-1; abundance: NA; CDR3aa: CASSEFGNTIYF
j_gene: TRBJ1-1; v_gene: TRBV11-1; abundance: NA; CDR3aa: CASSVRDRVEAFF
j_gene: TRBJ1-5; v_gene: TRBV30; abundance: NA; CDR3aa: CAWSAQSGRVVNQPQHF
j_gene: TRBJ2-3; v_gene: TRBV28; abundance: NA; CDR3aa: CASSLYGGLSTDTQYF
j_gene: TRBJ1-1; v_gene: TRBV29-1; abundance: NA; CDR3aa: CSGLRTYANTEAFF
j_gene: TRBJ1-5; v_gene: TRBV2; abundance: NA; CDR3aa: CASSSDSSNQPQHF
j_gene: TRBJ1-1; v_gene: TRBV11-2; abundance: NA; CDR3aa: CASSAPVQNQLMNTEAFF
j_gene: TRBJ2-5; v_gene: TRBV7-6; abundance: NA; CDR3aa: CASSLGGTQETQYF
j_gene: TRBJ1-2; v_gene: TRBV5-1; abundance: NA; CDR3aa: CASSLGTGGTFYGYTF
j_gene: TRBJ2-2; v_gene: TRBV7-9; abundance: NA; CDR3aa: CASSFDVGPGDTGELFF
j_gene: TRBJ2-7; v_gene: TRBV18; abundance: NA; CDR3aa: CASSPLGEAYEQYF
j_gene: TRBJ2-2; v_gene: TRBV19; abundance: NA; CDR3aa: CASTPGDTGELFF